The following is a T cell receptor (beta chain) sequence with its context. The data were taken from a study of shared clonotypes between healthy human individuals. It was CD45RO-negative cells, positively selected for CCR7, that made up naive CD8 cells, with terminally differentiated effector memory CD45RA+ cells excluded. TCRdb's copy holds only in-frame clones and misses some; the assay was immunoSEQ multiplex PCR. The data show 2 million or so clones, about 95% seen once. The TCR originated in a young man in good health. Sequenced material: naive CD8+ T cells sorted from blood.

CDR3 loop: CASSTPWDYLAEAFF. Written as DNA, the CDR3 is TGTGCCAGTAGTACACCCTGGGACTATCTAGCTGAAGCTTTCTTT. The chain combines TRBV19 with TRBJ1-1; weak D call: TRBD1 (5 bases). V was clipped by 4 bases and J by 6 bases, with 18 bases between them. Germline V gene lookup returns CDR1 LNHDA and CDR2 SQIVND (reference sequence). CDR3 length equals 15 residues.